This TCR beta chain is from a study of cytomegalovirus exposure and HLA in healthy donors. Germline V lookup: CDR1 MDHEN, CDR2 SYDVKM. The CDR3 loop spans 15 amino acids. The V end was cut by 6 bases, the J end by 1 base, with 13 bases between. The PCR contained 60 Vbeta and 13 Jbeta primers. The repertoire was sequenced with immunoSEQ multiplex PCR; TCRdb's copy has only in-frame clones and lacks some. The repertoire includes 82,000 or so clones, roughly a tenth of them detected once, and approximately 23% sits in the top ten. The clonotype originates from a man aged 55-75 years in good health and CMV-seropositive. The chain has TRBV28 and TRBJ1-5, with TRBD1 as a possible D gene (6 bases). The specimen sequenced was PBMCs. CDR3 sequence reads: CASRSGHLSNQPQHF. As DNA, the CDR3 is TGTGCCAGCAGATCGGGACACCTAAGCAATCAGCCCCAGCATTTT.